These 12 T cell receptor beta chains were all obtained from the same sample, sequenced in a study of blood T cell repertoires in COVID-19. Assay used: immunoSEQ multiplex PCR; TCRdb lists only in-frame clones, some missing. This repertoire shows over 200,000 clones, 86% found once; its top ten account for about 4.6%. Sequenced material: PBMCs or T cells enriched from blood (not recorded which). These receptors were taken from a woman aged 25-40 years who had been exposed to COVID-19.

The gene calls are TRBV9 and TRBJ1-6; D ambiguous. The CDR3 is 14 amino acids. V lost 0 bases, J lost 9 bases, and 10 bases lay in between. CDR1 SGDLS and CDR2 YYNGEE come from the germline V gene. The CDR3 region is CASSVAAGGSPLHF. The CDR3 coding sequence is TGTGCCAGCAGCGTAGCGGCGGGAGGTTCACCCCTCCACTTT.

This clone was seen more than once but under ten times. The CDR3 loop is CASSLRGHGTEAFF. The CDR3, as DNA: TGTGCCAGCAGCCTCAGGGGGCATGGAACTGAAGCTTTCTTT. The chain uses TRBV3-1 (or the pseudogene TRBV3-2) and TRBJ1-1; 8 nucleotides line up with TRBD1. This CDR3 has 14 residues. Trimming took 4 bases from V and 5 from J; bases not matched to a gene: 6. CDR1 and CDR2 from the germline V gene are LGHDT and YNNKEL (reference sequence).

This chain joins TRBV15 and TRBJ1-1; D gene ambiguous. The CDR3 covers 14 residues. The germline V gene encodes CDR1 LNHNV and CDR2 YYDKDF (reference sequence). V was clipped by 7 bases and J by 0 bases, with 12 bases between them. The CDR3 loop is CATMAGYMNTEAFF. Here the CDR3 DNA reads TGTGCCACCATGGCAGGTTATATGAACACTGAAGCTTTCTTT.

This clone appeared once. The gene calls are TRBV2 and TRBJ1-1; D may be TRBD1 (5 bases). The CDR3 covers 14 residues. Germline V gene sequence: CDR1 SNHLY, CDR2 FYNNEI. With 3 bases removed from V and 10 bases from J, the gap between germline ends came to 18 bases. The DNA of the CDR3 is TGTGCCAGCAGTGAGTCGGGACTACCCTCGGGAGCTTTCTTT. This encodes CASSESGLPSGAFF.

This clone was recorded once. This chain's CDR3 is CASSVGRPLGGYTF. The CDR3 DNA follows: TGTGCCAGCAGCGTGGGCCGACCTTTAGGTGGCTACACCTTC. This chain links TRBV9 with TRBJ1-2; D gene ambiguous. There are 14 residues in the CDR3. Germline V gene data show CDR1 as SGDLS and CDR2 as YYNGEE. Trimming stripped 2 bases from V and 7 bases from J, with 15 bases between.

The chain has TRBV11-3 and TRBJ1-5, with unresolved D. The CDR3 spans 14 residues. CDR1 and CDR2 from the germline V gene are SGHNT and YENEEA. V lost 1 base and J 7 bases, leaving 11 bases between the germline ends. The DNA for the CDR3 is TGTGCCAGCAGCTTAGCTGGAGATGGGCAGCCCCAGCATTTT. It encodes CASSLAGDGQPQHF.

The chain employs TRBV2 and TRBJ2-1; 11 nucleotides line up with TRBD2. The V and J ends lost 8 bases and 2 bases, in that order; junction bases with no gene match: 14. CDR1 and CDR2 from the germline V gene are SNHLY and FYNNEI. The CDR3 extends over 18 amino acids. CDR3: CASFGLAGGQRTYNEQFF. CDR3 nucleotide sequence: TGTGCCAGCTTCGGCCTAGCGGGGGGCCAAAGAACCTACAATGAGCAGTTCTTC.

The J gene is TRBJ2-1, the V gene TRBV3-1 (or the pseudogene TRBV3-2), with 8 nucleotides matching TRBD1. The germline gives CDR1 LGHDT, CDR2 YNNKEL (reference sequence). Trimming removed 6 bases from V and 2 bases from J; junction bases left unmatched: 6. The length of the CDR3 is 15 residues. The CDR3: CASRNGQGPYNEQFF. CDR3 nucleotides: TGTGCCAGCAGGAACGGACAGGGCCCCTACAATGAGCAGTTCTTC.

In the case of this clone: An end of the junction does not agree with germline; a read error may underlie this. The CDR3 DNA reads as TGTGCCAGCAGCTTCCGGACAGGCTCGCACGTCTTC. This translates into CASSFRTGSHVF. This rearrangement joins TRBV5-6 to TRBJ2-1; 7 positions agree with TRBD1. Looked up from germline, CDR1 is SGHDT and CDR2 is YYEEEE. This CDR3 region has 12 residues.

The CDR3 here is CASSEWGPSYEQYF. As DNA, the CDR3 is TGTGCCAGCAGTGAATGGGGCCCTTCCTACGAGCAGTACTTC. This chain connects TRBV6-1 to TRBJ2-7; the D gene is possibly TRBD1 (5 bases). Trimming removed 2 bases from V and 1 base from J, with 9 bases in between. This CDR3 comprises 14 residues. CDR1 and CDR2 from the germline V gene are MNHNS and SASEGT.

This chain links TRBV2 with TRBJ2-1; 7 bases agree with TRBD2. The CDR3 totals 15 residues. V lost 5 bases and J lost 3; bases outside the gene matches: 7. CDR1 and CDR2 (germline): SNHLY, FYNNEI. The CDR3, as DNA: TGTGCCAGCAGTCTAGCAGGACTAGACTACAATGAGCAGTTCTTC. Encoded protein: CASSLAGLDYNEQFF.

About this clone itself: Distinct nucleotide sequences in the sample also encode this CDR3. The chain employs TRBV29-1 and TRBJ1-1; D uncertain. The CDR3 contains 12 residues. The germline V and J ends were trimmed by 3 bases and 1 base, with 6 bases remaining between them. Germline V gives CDR1 SQVTM, CDR2 ANQGSEA. The CDR3 DNA reads as TGCAGCGTTGACCGGGGGAACACTGAAGCTTTCTTT. Its protein product is CSVDRGNTEAFF.